This TCR beta chain was recorded in a study of tumor-infiltrating lymphocytes in primary liver carcinoma. Turning to the study itself: Recorded tumor stage was T1-T3 N0M0, with diameters of about 4 to 10 cm. Samples returned roughly 3.5 to 7.5 million productive TCRbeta reads each. Read depth did not differ significantly between tissue types.

This CDR3 is 13 amino acids long. Trimming took off 6 bases at V and 4 bases at J, with 12 bases between the two ends. Study-wide points: No comparison of CD4+ and CD8+ repertoires was made, since the samples were bulk unsorted. The overlap of tumor-adjacent and tumor-blood pairs was smaller than that of tumor region pairs.

It was unsorted whole blood that yielded blood RNA, and germline DNA was also extracted. Priming with a constant-region primer yielded TCR beta cDNA from about 500 ng total RNA. Slightly modified ARM-PCR with three nested multiplex PCR rounds yielded TCR beta libraries. With TRBV1-TRBV30 forward primers and a C-beta reverse primer, the first two PCR rounds were run for 9 to 10 cycles each. TCRdb re-called the multiplex PCR reads through MiXCR, storing one row per CDR3 protein. The sample holds just over 300,000 distinct CDR3 sequences, roughly 60% seen once. Concerning this clonotype itself: Antigen: not known.

This chain uses TRBV12-3 or TRBV12-4 with TRBJ1-2; D ambiguous. Sequencing was carried out using peripheral blood. This receptor was taken from a woman in her thirties with primary liver carcinoma and hepatitis B virus infection. CDR3: CASSSQSTYGYTF. The CDR3 region has the DNA TGTGCCAGCAGCTCCCAGTCTACCTATGGCTACACCTTC.